One sample yielded the 7 T cell receptor beta chains listed below, sequenced in a study of T-cell reconstitution after alpha-beta-depleted transplantation in children. Preparation of the TCRbeta library used unique molecular identifiers. Via MiXCR, TCRdb re-called the PCR reads, giving one row per CDR3 protein. The table has tens of thousands of distinct CDR3 sequences, 4.9% seen once. The material was PBMCs, mostly from graft donor cells, obtained 180 days after TCRalphabeta/CD19-depleted stem cell transplant. These receptors were collected from a boy in the first two years of life who had a stem cell transplant for acute myeloid leukemia, so the T cells may come from the graft donor.

This clonotype was picked up many times. This rearrangement joins TRBV3-1 to TRBJ2-5; 7 positions match TRBD1. The trim removed 0 bases at V and 3 bases at J, leaving 4 bases unmatched. The CDR3 totals 15 residues. Germline-derived CDR1 and CDR2 are LGHDT and YNNKEL (reference sequence). The CDR3 DNA reads TGTGCCAGCAGCCAAGATCCCGGGACAGAAGAGACCCAGTACTTC. Protein: CASSQDPGTEETQYF.

This clonotype was seen a handful of times. V is TRBV23-1 and J is TRBJ2-7, with 10 bases lining up with TRBD1. TRBV23-1 is an ORF for which the function is uncertain. V shed 0 bases, J shed 5 bases, and the junction held 1 base outside the gene matches. The CDR3 has 14 amino acids. CDR3 amino acids: CASSQSDRGDEQYV. The CDR3 coding sequence is TGCGCCAGCAGTCAATCGGACAGGGGGGACGAGCAGTACGTC.

This clonotype was seen repeatedly, ten times or more. The J gene is TRBJ1-2, the V gene TRBV20-1; 7 nucleotides agree with TRBD1. Germline V gene sequence: CDR1 DFQATT, CDR2 SNEGSKA (reference sequence). V lost 3 bases to trimming and J lost 1 base; unmatched junction nucleotides: 2. The CDR3 totals 13 residues. For the CDR3, the DNA is TGCAGTGCTAGCGGACAGGTTAACTATGGCTACACCTTC. It yields the protein CSASGQVNYGYTF.

This clonotype was recorded many times. The chain recombines TRBV29-1 with TRBJ2-7, with D perhaps given as TRBD1 or TRBD2 (7 bases each). CDR1 SQVTM and CDR2 ANQGSEA come from the germline V gene. The length of the CDR3 is 12 residues. Between the trimmed V and J ends, which lost 4 bases and 2 bases, there was a span of 9 bases. The CDR3 is CSVAGGAYEQYF. DNA for the CDR3: TGCAGCGTTGCAGGGGGGGCCTACGAGCAGTACTTC.

Ten or more counts support this clonotype. This chain connects TRBV4-3 to TRBJ2-7, with D hard to call. The V gene's germline CDR1 is LGHNA and CDR2 YSLEER. V shed 0 bases and J shed 3 bases, with 12 bases lying between them. This CDR3 contains 15 residues. CDR3 DNA sequence: TGCGCCAGCAGCCAAGATTGGGTGCAGGACTACGAGCAGTACTTC. Its translation: CASSQDWVQDYEQYF.

Many counts were recorded for this clonotype. The chain joins TRBV6-5 to TRBJ2-2; no reliable D call. Trimming shortened V by 6 bases and J by 5 bases, and 13 bases separated the two germline ends. This CDR3 comprises 14 residues. The germline CDR1 and CDR2 sequences are MNHEY and SVGAGI. CDR3 DNA: TGTGCCAGCAGCCTCCCGGACGGTACCGGGGAGCTGTTTTTT. As protein: CASSLPDGTGELFF.

This clonotype was counted many times. This sequence joins TRBV10-3 and TRBJ2-7; D possibly corresponds to TRBD1 (8 bases). This CDR3 region has 18 residues. Deletions cut 2 bases from V and 3 bases from J, with 23 bases between. From germline, CDR1 is ENHRY and CDR2 SYGVKD. CDR3 bases: TGTGCCATCAGTGAGAAACAGGGGGGGAATAGGGTCGGCTACGAGCAGTACTTC. This sequence encodes CAISEKQGGNRVGYEQYF.